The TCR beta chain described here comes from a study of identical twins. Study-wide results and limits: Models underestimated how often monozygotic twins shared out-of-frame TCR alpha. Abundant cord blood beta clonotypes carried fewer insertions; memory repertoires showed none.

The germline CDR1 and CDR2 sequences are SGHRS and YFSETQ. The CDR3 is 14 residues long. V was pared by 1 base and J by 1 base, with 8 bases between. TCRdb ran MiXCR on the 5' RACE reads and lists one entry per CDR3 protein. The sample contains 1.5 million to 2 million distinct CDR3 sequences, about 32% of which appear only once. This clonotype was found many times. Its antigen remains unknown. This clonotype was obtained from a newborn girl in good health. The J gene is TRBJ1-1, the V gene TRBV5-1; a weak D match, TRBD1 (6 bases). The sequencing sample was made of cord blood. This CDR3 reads CASSLTGQNTEAFF. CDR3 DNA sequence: TGCGCCAGCAGCTTGACAGGGCAGAACACTGAAGCTTTCTTT.